This T cell receptor (beta chain) was obtained from a study of shared clonotypes between healthy human individuals. About the study: Donor ages ranged 18 to 49 years: a couple of women, a few men.

Study results and limitations: The authors sampled blood alone, and tissue repertoires likely differ.

As for this clone: What it recognizes is unknown. Other nucleotide sequences in the sample specify the same CDR3.

The CDR3 has 13 residues. Germline V CDR1 and CDR2: SGHTA, FQGNSA. Trimming removed 3 bases from V and 5 bases from J, with 9 bases in between. Source study methods: Filtering was not the same, since immunoSEQ gave junction-only sequences without quality scores. The assay was immunoSEQ multiplex PCR, and TCRdb's table has in-frame clones only and misses some. The V and J calls and clone size are taken from that table; D and trimming were inferred from the DNA. The sample holds around 450,000 clones, around 79% seen once. Sequences were obtained from PBMCs. This sequence originates from a woman aged 40-49 years in good health. Some clones in this sample may be carry-over from other donors' samples. The chain carries TRBV7-2 and TRBJ2-3; D uncertain. The CDR3 here is CASSLEWLDTQYF. The CDR3 DNA reads TGTGCCAGCAGCTTGGAGTGGCTAGATACGCAGTATTTT.